The present T cell receptor (beta chain) was sequenced within a study of T cell responses to AZD1222 COVID-19 vaccine. Overall study: Combined were second doses at about 4 or about 12 weeks.

This clone appeared a single time. What it binds is unknown. This CDR3 has 13 residues. Germline CDR1 is SGHDT and CDR2 is YYEEEE. The germline V and J ends were trimmed by 0 bases and 4 bases, with 8 bases remaining between them. Method: immunoSEQ multiplex PCR; TCRdb's copy keeps in-frame clones and lacks some. The sample shows under 200,000 clones, 91% of them seen only once. Overall study findings and caveats: Sampled repertoires all dated from after the peak T cell response. The breadth and depth of Spike-specific TCRs increased once two AZD1222 doses had been given. Most donors were white British, females outnumbered males, and clonal diversity was possibly underestimated.

This chain joins TRBV5-6 and TRBJ2-7; perhaps TRBD1 as D (5 bases). The TCR was taken from an adult in good health. The sample consisted of peripheral blood, taken on day 0 of AZD1222 vaccination. The CDR3 is CASSLAGWYEQYF. CDR3 DNA: TGTGCCAGCAGCTTGGCAGGGTGGTACGAGCAGTACTTC. The complete variable domain, with remaining parts taken from reference TRBV5-6 and TRBJ2-7, reads DAGVTQSPTHLIKTRGQQVTLRCSPKSGHDTVSWYQQALGQGPQFIFQYYEEEERQRGNFPDRFSGHQFPNYSSELNVNALLLGDSALYLCASSLAGWYEQYFGPGTRLTVT.